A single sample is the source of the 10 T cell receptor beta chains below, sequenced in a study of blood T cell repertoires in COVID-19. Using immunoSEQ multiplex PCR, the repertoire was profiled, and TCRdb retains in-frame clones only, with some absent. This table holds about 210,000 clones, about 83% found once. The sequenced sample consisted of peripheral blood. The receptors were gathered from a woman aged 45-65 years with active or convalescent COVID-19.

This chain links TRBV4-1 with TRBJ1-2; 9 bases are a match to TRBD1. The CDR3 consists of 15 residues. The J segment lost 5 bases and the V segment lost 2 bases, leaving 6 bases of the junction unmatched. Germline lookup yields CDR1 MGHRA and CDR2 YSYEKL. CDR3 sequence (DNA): TGCGCCAGCAGCCAACCGACAGGGGGAGAGTATGGCTACACCTTC. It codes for CASSQPTGGEYGYTF.

CDR3 amino acids: CASSGGTGKETQYF. The CDR3 DNA is TGTGCCAGCAGCGGAGGGACAGGGAAAGAGACCCAGTACTTC. This chain connects TRBV9 to TRBJ2-5; the match to TRBD1 covers 9 bases. Germline CDR1 and CDR2: SGDLS and YYNGEE. The CDR3 is 14 amino acids. V trimming: 3 bases; J trimming: 3 bases; junction bases outside the gene matches: 3.

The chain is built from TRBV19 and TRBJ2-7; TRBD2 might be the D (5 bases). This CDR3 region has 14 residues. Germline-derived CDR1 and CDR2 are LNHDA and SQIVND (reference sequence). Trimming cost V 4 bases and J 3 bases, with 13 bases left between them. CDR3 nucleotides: TGTGCCAGTAGTAGGGCAGGAGGAAACTACGAGCAGTACTTC. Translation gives CASSRAGGNYEQYF.

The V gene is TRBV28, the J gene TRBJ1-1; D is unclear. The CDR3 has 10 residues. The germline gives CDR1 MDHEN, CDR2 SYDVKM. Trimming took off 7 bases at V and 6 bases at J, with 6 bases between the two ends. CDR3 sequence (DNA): TGTGCCAGCACGGGGTCTGAAGCTTTCTTT. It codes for CASTGSEAFF.

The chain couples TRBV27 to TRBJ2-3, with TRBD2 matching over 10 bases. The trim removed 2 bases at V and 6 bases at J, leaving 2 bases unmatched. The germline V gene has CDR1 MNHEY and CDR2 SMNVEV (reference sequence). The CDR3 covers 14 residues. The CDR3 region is CASSLSGRADTQYF. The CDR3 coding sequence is TGTGCCAGCAGTTTAAGCGGGAGGGCCGATACGCAGTATTTT.

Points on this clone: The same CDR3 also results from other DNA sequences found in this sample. In nucleotides, the CDR3 is TGTGCCAGCAGTCCGACAGGAGGCAATCAGCCCCAGCATTTT. Amino acid sequence: CASSPTGGNQPQHF. This sequence joins TRBV2 and TRBJ1-5; TRBD1 is a possible D gene (6 bases). Germline assignment: CDR1 SNHLY and CDR2 FYNNEI. The CDR3 is made up of 14 amino acids. V gave up 5 bases and J gave up 2 bases, with 10 bases separating them.

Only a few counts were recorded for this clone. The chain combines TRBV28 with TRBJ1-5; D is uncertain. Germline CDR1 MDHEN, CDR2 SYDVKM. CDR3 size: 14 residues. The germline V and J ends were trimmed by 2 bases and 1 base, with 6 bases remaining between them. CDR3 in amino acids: CASSLVQSNQPQHF. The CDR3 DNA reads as TGTGCCAGCAGTTTAGTACAGAGCAATCAGCCCCAGCATTTT.

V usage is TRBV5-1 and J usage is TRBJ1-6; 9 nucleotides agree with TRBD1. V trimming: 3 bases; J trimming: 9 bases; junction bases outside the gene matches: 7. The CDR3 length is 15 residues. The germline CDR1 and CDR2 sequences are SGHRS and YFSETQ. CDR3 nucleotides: TGCGCCAGCAGCTGGGGACAGGGAGAGAGTTCACCCCTCCACTTT. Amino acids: CASSWGQGESSPLHF.

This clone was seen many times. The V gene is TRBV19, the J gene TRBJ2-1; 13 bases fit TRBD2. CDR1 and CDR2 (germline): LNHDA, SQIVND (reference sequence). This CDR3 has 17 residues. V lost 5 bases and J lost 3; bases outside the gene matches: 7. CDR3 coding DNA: TGTGCCAGTAGTCCCGGGACTAGCGGGACCATCTACAATGAGCAGTTCTTC. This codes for CASSPGTSGTIYNEQFF.

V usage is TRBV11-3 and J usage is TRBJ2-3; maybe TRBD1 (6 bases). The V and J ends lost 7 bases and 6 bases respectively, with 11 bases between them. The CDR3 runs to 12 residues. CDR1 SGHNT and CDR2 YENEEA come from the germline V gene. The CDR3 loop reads CASTPRGDTQYF. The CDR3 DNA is TGTGCCAGCACCCCTAGGGGGGATACGCAGTATTTT.